Following are 10 T cell receptor beta chains from one sample sequenced in a study of blood T cell repertoires in COVID-19. TCRdb's table, derived via immunoSEQ multiplex PCR, lists solely in-frame clones and lacks some. The sample holds 75,000 to 90,000 clones, about 93% seen once. The specimen sequenced was peripheral blood. These receptors were taken from a human donor in a cohort sampled during active COVID-19.

This chain connects TRBV9 to TRBJ2-3, with 11 bases that match TRBD2. The J segment lost 0 bases and the V segment lost 2 bases, leaving 2 bases of the junction unmatched. The CDR3 is 16 residues long. Germline CDR1 SGDLS, CDR2 YYNGEE. The CDR3 sequence is CASSVGTSGSTDTQYF. The CDR3 DNA reads TGTGCCAGCAGCGTCGGGACTAGCGGTAGCACAGATACGCAGTATTTT.

This chain links TRBV7-2 with TRBJ2-5; tentatively, D is TRBD2 (6 bases). Trimming cost V 1 base and J 5 bases, with 17 bases left between them. The CDR3 covers 16 residues. In germline, CDR1 is SGHTA, CDR2 FQGNSA. This chain's CDR3 is CASSLGRARRTETQYF. CDR3 nucleotide sequence: TGTGCCAGCAGCTTAGGGAGGGCGCGACGTACCGAGACCCAGTACTTC.

This chain uses TRBV6-5 with TRBJ2-5, with a tentative D call TRBD1 (5 bases). This CDR3 spans 13 amino acids. With 6 bases removed from V and 5 bases from J, the gap between germline ends came to 13 bases. Germline-derived CDR1 and CDR2 are MNHEY and SVGAGI. The CDR3 protein is CASRFQGAETQYF. CDR3 sequence (DNA): TGTGCCAGCAGATTTCAAGGGGCGGAGACCCAGTACTTC.

The chain employs TRBV19 and TRBJ1-2; 7 nucleotides match TRBD1. CDR1 is LNHDA, CDR2 SQIVND, per germline (reference sequence). The ends lost 4 bases at V and 9 bases at J; junction bases unmatched: 11. The CDR3 is 14 residues long. CDR3 bases: TGTGCCAGTAGTACCGAGGGACAGATTATCCGCTACACCTTC. Protein sequence: CASSTEGQIIRYTF.

This chain links TRBV5-1 with TRBJ2-7; tentatively, D is TRBD1 (6 bases). The CDR3 extends over 13 amino acids. Per germline, CDR1 SGHRS and CDR2 YFSETQ. Trimming pared 2 bases from V and 6 bases from J, leaving 12 bases between. CDR3 sequence reads: CASSFGRGAEQYF. The CDR3 region has the DNA TGCGCCAGCAGCTTTGGCAGGGGTGCCGAGCAGTACTTC.

V is TRBV2 and J is TRBJ1-5; no clear D. CDR1 and CDR2 from the germline V gene are SNHLY and FYNNEI. Trimming stripped 2 bases from V and 3 bases from J, with 14 bases between. The CDR3 spans 16 residues. CDR3 DNA: TGTGCCAGCAGTGAAACGGTTGTCAAAGCCAATCAGCCCCAGCATTTT. Encoded protein: CASSETVVKANQPQHF.

The chain combines TRBV7-3 with TRBJ2-7; TRBD1 aligns across 10 bases. Trimming cost V 4 bases and J 7 bases; bases outside gene matches: 4. CDR3 length: 13 amino acids. Germline V lookup: CDR1 SGHTA, CDR2 FQGTGA. The CDR3 here is CASSYGQGGEQYF. The CDR3 coding sequence is TGTGCCAGCAGCTACGGACAGGGGGGTGAGCAGTACTTC.

This clone was seen once. This sample includes further DNA sequences coding for the same CDR3. This chain uses TRBV6-5 with TRBJ1-1, with D hard to call. V was clipped by 0 bases and J by 1 base, with 6 bases between them. CDR1 and CDR2 from the germline V gene are MNHEY and SVGAGI. The CDR3 has 14 amino acids. CDR3 region: CASSYSRENTEAFF. For the CDR3, the DNA is TGTGCCAGCAGTTACTCGAGAGAGAACACTGAAGCTTTCTTT.

The gene calls are TRBV18 and TRBJ2-4, with 9 positions matching TRBD2. The CDR3 has 16 amino acids. Trimming took 2 bases from V and 7 from J; bases not matched to a gene: 9. The germline V gene encodes CDR1 KGHSH and CDR2 LQKENI. Here the CDR3 reads CASSPGKRGANNIQYF. The CDR3 DNA is TGTGCCAGCTCACCAGGGAAGCGGGGGGCAAATAACATTCAGTACTTC.

The chain uses TRBV3-1 (or the pseudogene TRBV3-2) and TRBJ2-7; no clear D gene. The CDR3 is made up of 15 amino acids. V shed 4 bases and J shed 0 bases, with 13 bases lying between them. The germline V gene has CDR1 LGHDT and CDR2 YNNKEL (reference sequence). This CDR3 is CASSPQWVGSYEQYF. Written as DNA, the CDR3 is TGTGCCAGCAGCCCACAGTGGGTAGGCTCCTACGAGCAGTACTTC.